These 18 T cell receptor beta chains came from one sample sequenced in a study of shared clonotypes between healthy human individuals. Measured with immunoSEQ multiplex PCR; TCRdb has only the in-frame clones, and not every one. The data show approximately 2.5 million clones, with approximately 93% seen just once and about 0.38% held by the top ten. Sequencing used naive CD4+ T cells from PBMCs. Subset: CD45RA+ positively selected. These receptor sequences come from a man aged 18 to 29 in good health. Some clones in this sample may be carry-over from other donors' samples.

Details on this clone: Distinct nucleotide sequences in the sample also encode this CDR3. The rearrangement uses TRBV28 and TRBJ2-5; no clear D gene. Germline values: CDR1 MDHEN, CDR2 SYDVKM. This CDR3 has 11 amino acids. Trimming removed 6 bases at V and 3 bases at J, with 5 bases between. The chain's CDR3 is CASSPKETQYF. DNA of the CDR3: TGTGCCAGCAGCCCCAAAGAGACCCAGTACTTC. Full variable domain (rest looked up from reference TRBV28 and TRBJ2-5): DVKVTQSSRYLVKRTGEKVFLECVQDMDHENMFWYRQDPGLGLRLIYFSYDVKMKEKGDIPEGYSVSREKKERFSLILESASTNQTSMYLCASSPKETQYFGPGTRLLVL.

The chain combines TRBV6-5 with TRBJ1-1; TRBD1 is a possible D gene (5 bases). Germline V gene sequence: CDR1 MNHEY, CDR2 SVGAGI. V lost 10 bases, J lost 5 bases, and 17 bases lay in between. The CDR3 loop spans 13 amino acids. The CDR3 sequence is CATRGYPGTEAFF. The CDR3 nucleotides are TGTGCCACCCGGGGCTATCCGGGGACTGAAGCTTTCTTT.

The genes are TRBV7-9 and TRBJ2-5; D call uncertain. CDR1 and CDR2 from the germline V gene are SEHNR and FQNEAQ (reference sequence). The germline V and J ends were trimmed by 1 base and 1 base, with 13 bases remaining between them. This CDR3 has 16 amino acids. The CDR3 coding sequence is TGTGCCAGCAGCTTAGACTTGGGTAGGATCCAAGAGACCCAGTACTTC. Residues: CASSLDLGRIQETQYF.

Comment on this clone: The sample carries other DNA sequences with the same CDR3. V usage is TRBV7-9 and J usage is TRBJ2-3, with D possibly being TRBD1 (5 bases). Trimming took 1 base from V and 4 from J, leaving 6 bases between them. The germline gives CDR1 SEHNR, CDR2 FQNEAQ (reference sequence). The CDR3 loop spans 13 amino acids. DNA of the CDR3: TGTGCCAGCAGCTTAGGGGGCGCAGATACGCAGTATTTT. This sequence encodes CASSLGGADTQYF.

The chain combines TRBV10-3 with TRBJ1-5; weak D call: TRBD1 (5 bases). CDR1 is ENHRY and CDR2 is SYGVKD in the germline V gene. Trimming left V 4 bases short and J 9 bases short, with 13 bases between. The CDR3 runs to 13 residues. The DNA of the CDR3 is TGTGCCATCAGTGGGGACCTTCGAAGGCCCCAGCATTTT. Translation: CAISGDLRRPQHF.

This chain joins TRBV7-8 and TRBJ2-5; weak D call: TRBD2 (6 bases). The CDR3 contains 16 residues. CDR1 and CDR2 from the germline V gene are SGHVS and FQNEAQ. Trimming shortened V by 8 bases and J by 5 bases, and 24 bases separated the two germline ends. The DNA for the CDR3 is TGTGCCAGCTTCCCTAGAAGGGCTAGCCGGGGGGAGACCCAGTACTTC. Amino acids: CASFPRRASRGETQYF.

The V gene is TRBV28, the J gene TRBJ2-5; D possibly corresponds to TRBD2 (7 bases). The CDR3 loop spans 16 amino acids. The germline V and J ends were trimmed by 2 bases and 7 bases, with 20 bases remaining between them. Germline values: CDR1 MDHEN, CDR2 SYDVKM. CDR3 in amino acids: CASSLPPWEGGGTQYF. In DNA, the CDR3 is TGTGCCAGCAGTTTACCTCCCTGGGAAGGGGGGGGGACCCAGTACTTC.

The CDR3 nucleotides are TGTGCCAGCAGCGCAGGGACCGGGGGTAGACTGTTTTTT. Amino acid sequence: CASSAGTGGRLFF. This chain connects TRBV5-4 to TRBJ1-4; the D gene is possibly TRBD1 (5 bases). Looked up from germline, CDR1 is SGHNT and CDR2 is YYREEE (reference sequence). V gave up 4 bases and J gave up 13 bases, with 17 bases separating them. CDR3 length: 13 amino acids.

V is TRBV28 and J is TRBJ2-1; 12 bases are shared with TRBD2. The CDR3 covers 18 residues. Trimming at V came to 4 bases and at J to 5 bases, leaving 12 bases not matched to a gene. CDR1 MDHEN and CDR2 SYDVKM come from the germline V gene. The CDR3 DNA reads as TGTGCCAGCAGTTCCCTATCGGGACTAGCGGGCTTAAACAATGAGCAGTTCTTC. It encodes CASSSLSGLAGLNNEQFF.

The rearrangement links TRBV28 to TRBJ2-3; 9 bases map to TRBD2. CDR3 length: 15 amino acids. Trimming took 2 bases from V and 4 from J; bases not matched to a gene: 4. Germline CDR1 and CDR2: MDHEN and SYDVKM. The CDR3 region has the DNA TGTGCCAGCAGTTTAGAGACTAGCGGACCAGATACGCAGTATTTT. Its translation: CASSLETSGPDTQYF. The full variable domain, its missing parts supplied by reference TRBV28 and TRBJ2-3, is DVKVTQSSRYLVKRTGEKVFLECVQDMDHENMFWYRQDPGLGLRLIYFSYDVKMKEKGDIPEGYSVSREKKERFSLILESASTNQTSMYLCASSLETSGPDTQYFGPGTRLTVL.

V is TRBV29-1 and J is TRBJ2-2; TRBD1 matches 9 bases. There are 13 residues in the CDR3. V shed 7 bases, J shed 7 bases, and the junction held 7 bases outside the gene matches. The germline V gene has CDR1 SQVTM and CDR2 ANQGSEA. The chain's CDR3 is CSASDRGSGELFF. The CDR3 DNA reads TGCAGCGCCTCGGACAGGGGAAGCGGGGAGCTGTTTTTT.

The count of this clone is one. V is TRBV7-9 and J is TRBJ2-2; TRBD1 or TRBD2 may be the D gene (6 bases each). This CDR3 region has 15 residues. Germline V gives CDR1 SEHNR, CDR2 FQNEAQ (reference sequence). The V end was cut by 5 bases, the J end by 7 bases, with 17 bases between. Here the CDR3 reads CASSPRRGLGGELFF. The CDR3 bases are TGTGCCAGCAGCCCCCGCCGGGGGCTTGGCGGGGAGCTGTTTTTT.

Here the CDR3 DNA reads TGTGCCAGCAGCTTAGATCCCAACTCTGGAAACACCATATATTTT. Translation: CASSLDPNSGNTIYF. This rearrangement joins TRBV7-9 to TRBJ1-3; no definite D call. V was shortened by 1 base and J by 0 bases, with 7 bases between the two germline ends. This CDR3 is built from 15 residues. Germline V gene data show CDR1 as SEHNR and CDR2 as FQNEAQ (reference sequence).

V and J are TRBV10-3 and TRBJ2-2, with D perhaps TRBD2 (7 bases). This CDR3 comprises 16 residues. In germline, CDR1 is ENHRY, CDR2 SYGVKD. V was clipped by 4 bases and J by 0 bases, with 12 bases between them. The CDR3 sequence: CAISAGRGTNTGELFF. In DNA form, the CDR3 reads TGTGCCATCAGTGCGGGGAGGGGGACGAACACCGGGGAGCTGTTTTTT.

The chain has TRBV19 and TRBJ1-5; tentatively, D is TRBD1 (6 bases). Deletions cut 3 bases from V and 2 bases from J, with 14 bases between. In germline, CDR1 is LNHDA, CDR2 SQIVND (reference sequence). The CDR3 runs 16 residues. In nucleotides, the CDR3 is TGTGCCAGTAGTATCTCCCGGGGGCGAGGCAATCAGCCCCAGCATTTT. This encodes CASSISRGRGNQPQHF.

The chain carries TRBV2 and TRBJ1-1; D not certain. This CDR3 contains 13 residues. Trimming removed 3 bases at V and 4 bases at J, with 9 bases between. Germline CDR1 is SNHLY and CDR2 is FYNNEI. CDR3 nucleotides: TGTGCCAGCAGTGATTTGGTCCCCACTGAAGCTTTCTTT. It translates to CASSDLVPTEAFF.

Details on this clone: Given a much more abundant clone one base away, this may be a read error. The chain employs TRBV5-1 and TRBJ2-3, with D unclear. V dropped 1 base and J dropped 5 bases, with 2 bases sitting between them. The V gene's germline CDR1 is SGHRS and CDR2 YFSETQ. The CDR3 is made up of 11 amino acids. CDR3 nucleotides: TGCGCCAGCAGCTTGATAGATACGCAGTATTTT. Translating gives CASSLIDTQYF.

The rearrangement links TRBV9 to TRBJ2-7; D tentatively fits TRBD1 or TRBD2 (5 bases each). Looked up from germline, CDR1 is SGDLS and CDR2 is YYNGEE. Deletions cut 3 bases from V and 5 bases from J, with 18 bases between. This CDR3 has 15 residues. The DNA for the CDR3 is TGTGCCAGCAGCGGCGATGTGAGGGGTCGGGACGAGCAGTACTTC. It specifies CASSGDVRGRDEQYF.